These 19 T cell receptor beta chains were sequenced from one sample in a study of tumor and adjacent non-tumor tissue in lung cancer. A modified ARM-PCR protocol with three rounds of nested PCR amplified TCRbeta. Each CDR3 protein gets one entry after TCRdb re-called the multiplex PCR reads with MiXCR. The sample has approximately 77,000 distinct CDR3 sequences; roughly 80% are singletons. The template was RNA from unsorted bulk tissue. The normal lung tissue was taken more than 3 cm from the tumor edge. The sample taken for sequencing was distant non-tumor lung tissue. All receptors derive from a man aged 55 to 70 with non-small cell lung cancer.

This clonotype has only one observation. One end of the junction fails to match germline, which may point to a read error. The rearrangement uses TRBV11-1 and TRBJ2-1; 11 bases align to TRBD2. Germline V gene sequence: CDR1 SGHAT, CDR2 FQDESV (reference sequence). The CDR3 loop spans 15 amino acids. The CDR3 is CASRSPSGGMNVQFF. CDR3 nucleotide sequence: TGTGCCAGCAGATCCCCTAGCGGGGGGATGAATGTGCAGTTCTTC.

The chain uses TRBV12-2 and TRBJ2-5. TRBV12-2 is a pseudogene locus. The CDR3 spans 13 residues. CDR3 protein: CASISTSEDTQYF. The CDR3 DNA reads as TGTGCCAGCATCTCTACAAGTGAAGATACCCAGTACTTC.

This clonotype was seen just once. At one of its ends the junction is not consistent with the germline gene, which may arise from a read error. CDR3: CASSSGWNSNQHQHF. CDR3 sequence (DNA): TGTGCCAGCAGTTCGGGATGGAATAGCAATCAGCACCAGCATTTT. This chain joins TRBV6-5 and TRBJ1-5, with D unclear. The germline V gene encodes CDR1 MNHEY and CDR2 SVGAGI. The CDR3 contains 15 residues.

Turning to this clonotype: The junction departs from germline at one end; a sequencing error may be responsible. The genes are TRBV5-5 and TRBJ2-3; no definite D call. CDR1 and CDR2 (germline): SGHKS, YYEKEE (reference sequence). The CDR3 totals 12 residues. CDR3 nucleotide sequence: TGTACCAGCAGCTTTGGCACATATACGCAGTATTTT. Its protein product is CTSSFGTYTQYF.

This clonotype showed up many times. This chain joins TRBV29-1 and TRBJ2-5; D is uncertain. Germline lookup yields CDR1 SQVTM and CDR2 ANQGSEA. This CDR3 has 11 residues. V was pared by 8 bases and J by 4 bases, with 11 bases between. The CDR3 region has the DNA TGCAGCACTCACGGTCCAGAGACCCAGTACTTC. As protein: CSTHGPETQYF.

As to this clonotype: The junction and the germline gene differ at one end; a read error may be behind it. The chain combines TRBV11-2 with TRBJ1-6; D is perhaps TRBD1 (6 bases). The CDR3 spans 15 residues. Per germline, CDR1 SGHAT and CDR2 FQNNGV. As DNA, the CDR3 is TGTGCAAGCAGCGTAGGAGGGGACAATAACTCACCCCTCCACTTT. It is translated as CASSVGGDNNSPLHF.

As for this clonotype: At one of its ends the junction is not consistent with the germline gene, which may arise from a read error. The genes are TRBV11-3 and TRBJ2-3; D perhaps matches TRBD2 (7 bases). In germline, CDR1 is SGHNT, CDR2 YENEEA. The CDR3 is 12 residues long. This chain's CDR3 is CARSLGGASWFF. DNA for the CDR3: TGTGCGAGGAGCTTAGGGGGGGCCAGTTGGTTTTTT.

The chain is built from TRBV29-1 and TRBJ1-2; TRBD1 aligns across 12 bases. The CDR3 totals 14 residues. Trimming took 3 bases from V and 9 from J; bases not matched to a gene: 8. CDR1 SQVTM and CDR2 ANQGSEA come from the germline V gene. Here the CDR3 reads CSVDGTGGGKSYTF. DNA for the CDR3: TGCAGCGTTGACGGGACAGGGGGCGGAAAAAGCTACACCTTC.

Of note for this clonotype: The CDR3 ends on some other residue instead of the conserved phenylalanine or tryptophan, so this is likely a read error. The chain recombines TRBV20-1 with TRBJ2-2; D unclear. This CDR3 is 14 amino acids long. CDR1 and CDR2 from the germline V gene are DFQATT and SNEGSKA (reference sequence). This CDR3 reads CSASKEKNIGELFL. The CDR3 nucleotides are TGCAGTGCTTCCAAGGAAAAGAACATCGGGGAGCTGTTTTTA.

With regard to this clonotype: A junction end diverges from the germline sequence, so it may reflect a read error. The chain has TRBV4-2 and TRBJ2-4, with a tentative D call TRBD2 (5 bases). From germline, CDR1 is LGHNA and CDR2 YNFKEQ. The CDR3 is made up of 17 amino acids. In nucleotides, the CDR3 is TGTGCCAGCAGTCCCCGTGCGGGCGGATGGGCCAAAAACATTCGGTACTTC. Its protein is CASSPRAGGWAKNIRYF.

The chain is built from TRBV28 and TRBJ1-2, with TRBD1 matching 12 bases. CDR3 size: 20 residues. Germline-derived CDR1 and CDR2 are MDHEN and SYDVKM. J gave up 3 bases and V 10 bases, and 24 bases lay outside the gene matches. In DNA form, the CDR3 reads TGTGCCATCAATTCCCCGGGGACAGGGGGCTCTGTCTGGGAAGACTATGGCTACACCTTC. Amino acid sequence: CAINSPGTGGSVWEDYGYTF.

Notes on this clonotype: One end of the junction fails to match germline, which may point to a read error. The chain uses TRBV5-4 and TRBJ1-2; possible D gene TRBD1, 5 bases. The CDR3 consists of 13 residues. Germline V gives CDR1 SGHNT, CDR2 YYREEE (reference sequence). The CDR3 is CASSRDEEGGYAF. DNA of the CDR3: TGTGCCAGCAGCCGGGACGAGGAGGGCGGCTACGCCTTC.

In the case of this clonotype: Its ends do not fully match the called genes, so a read error is possible. This chain connects TRBV11-2 to TRBJ1-6; tentative D call: TRBD1 (5 bases). CDR3 length: 15 residues. In germline, CDR1 is SGHAT, CDR2 FQNNGV. CDR3 DNA sequence: TGTGCCAGCAGTTTAGGAGGGGAGAATAATTCACACCTCCACTTT. It codes for CASSLGGENNSHLHF.

There are many counts of this clonotype. This sequence joins TRBV6-1 and TRBJ2-7; no definite D call. Germline-derived CDR1 and CDR2 are MNHNS and SASEGT. Trimming pared 1 base from V and 2 bases from J, leaving 6 bases between. This CDR3 region has 13 residues. CDR3 sequence reads: CASSEGETYEQYF. In DNA form, the CDR3 reads TGTGCCAGCAGTGAAGGGGAAACCTACGAGCAGTACTTC.

In the case of this clonotype: It may be a read error: a sequence one base away is much more abundant. This chain links TRBV20-1 with TRBJ2-7, with TRBD2 matching 11 bases. The V and J ends lost 1 base and 0 bases, in that order; junction bases with no gene match: 11. The CDR3 totals 18 residues. Germline V gives CDR1 DFQATT, CDR2 SNEGSKA (reference sequence). The CDR3 nucleotides are TGCAGTGCTAGAGGATTGGTACTAGCGGGGGCGAGCTCCTACGAGCAGTACTTC. Its protein is CSARGLVLAGASSYEQYF.

The sample holds one count of this clonotype. At one end, the junction sequence differs from germline, possibly due to a read error. V gene TRBV7-9 combines with J gene TRBJ1-2; D might be TRBD1 (5 bases). Germline CDR1 is SEHNR and CDR2 is FQNEAQ (reference sequence). The CDR3 runs to 13 residues. In DNA form, the CDR3 reads TGTGCCATCAGCGCAGACAGCCACTATGGGTACACCTTC. Translated: CAISADSHYGYTF.

Of note for this clonotype: Given a much more abundant clone one base away, this may be a read error. V and J are TRBV29-1 and TRBJ1-2; D remains ambiguous. The CDR3 is made up of 11 amino acids. V lost 8 bases and J 4 bases, leaving 11 bases between the germline ends. Germline V gives CDR1 SQVTM, CDR2 ANQGSEA. The chain's CDR3 is CSLSNPYGYTF. The CDR3 DNA is TGCAGCTTATCAAACCCCTATGGCTACACCTTC.

To note about this clonotype: This is likely a read error, given that the CDR3 carries no conserved phenylalanine or tryptophan at its end. V is TRBV25-1 and J is TRBJ2-7; tentatively, D is TRBD2 (7 bases). Germline V CDR1 and CDR2: MGHDK, SYGVNS. The CDR3 runs to 13 residues. The CDR3 nucleotides are TGTGTCAGCAGTGGGGGGGCAAGACTAGAGCAGTACTCC. Its protein product is CVSSGGARLEQYS.

Turning to this clonotype: Because it lacks the conserved phenylalanine or tryptophan at the end, this CDR3 is likely a read error. This chain joins TRBV12-3 or TRBV12-4 and TRBJ1-1, with TRBD1 as a possible D gene (5 bases). CDR3 length: 15 amino acids. As DNA, the CDR3 is TGTGCTATCAGTTTCCCAGGGATACTGAACACTGAAGCTTTCTCT. It yields the protein CAISFPGILNTEAFS.